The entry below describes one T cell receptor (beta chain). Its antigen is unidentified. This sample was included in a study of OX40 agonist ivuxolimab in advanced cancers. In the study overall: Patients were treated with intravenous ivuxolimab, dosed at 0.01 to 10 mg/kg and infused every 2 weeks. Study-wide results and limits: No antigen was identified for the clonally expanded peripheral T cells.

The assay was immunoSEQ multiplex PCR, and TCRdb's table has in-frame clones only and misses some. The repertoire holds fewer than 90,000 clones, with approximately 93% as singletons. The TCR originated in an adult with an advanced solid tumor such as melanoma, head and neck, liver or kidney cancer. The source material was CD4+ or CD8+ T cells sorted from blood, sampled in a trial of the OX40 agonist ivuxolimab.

DNA for the CDR3: TGTGCCAGCAGCTCAGAAACGGACGGGAATCAGCCCCAGCATTTT. It encodes CASSSETDGNQPQHF. The chain is built from TRBV5-8 and TRBJ1-5; D unresolved. The V and J ends lost 3 bases and 4 bases respectively, with 14 bases between them. In germline, CDR1 is SGHTS, CDR2 YDEGEE. There are 15 residues in the CDR3.